These 12 T cell receptor beta chains were sequenced from one sample in a study of blood T cells in healthy people across ages. Primed by a sample-barcoded 5' primer and a J-beta primer mix, a second PCR proceeded for about 6 to 12 cycles. TCRdb reprocessed the 5' RACE reads via MiXCR and lists one record per CDR3 protein. The sample has more than 800,000 distinct CDR3 sequences; 29% are singletons. Material: blood. These receptor sequences come from a woman older than 75 in good health.

This clonotype was recorded at least ten times. The rearrangement uses TRBV6-2 or TRBV6-3 and TRBJ2-1; 14 bases fit TRBD2. Germline-derived CDR1 and CDR2 are MNHEY and SVGEGT. V trimming: 6 bases; J trimming: 9 bases; junction bases outside the gene matches: 7. The length of the CDR3 is 15 residues. The DNA for the CDR3 is TGTGCCAGCAGGCGACTAGCGGGGGGGCCGGGTGAGCAGTTCTTC. It is translated as CASRRLAGGPGEQFF.

The CDR3: CSARDTSEGTEAFF. In nucleotides, the CDR3 is TGCAGTGCTAGAGACACATCGGAGGGCACTGAAGCTTTCTTT. The chain uses TRBV20-1 and TRBJ1-1; D unresolved. CDR1 and CDR2 (germline): DFQATT, SNEGSKA (reference sequence). The CDR3 extends over 14 amino acids. Trimming cost V 0 bases and J 4 bases, with 12 bases left between them.

The sample holds many counts of this clonotype. The chain is built from TRBV5-5 and TRBJ2-5; 8 bases align to TRBD2. The CDR3 is made up of 17 amino acids. J was trimmed by 1 base and V by 1 base; bases with no gene match: 9. Per germline, CDR1 SGHKS and CDR2 YYEKEE (reference sequence). Here the CDR3 reads CASSLSFGGGLQETQYF. For the CDR3, the DNA is TGTGCCAGCAGCTTGTCCTTTGGCGGGGGGCTCCAAGAGACCCAGTACTTC.

The chain joins TRBV7-2 to TRBJ2-2, with D maybe TRBD1 (6 bases). Trimming cost V 4 bases and J 9 bases, with 12 bases left between them. The V gene's germline CDR1 is SGHTA and CDR2 FQGNSA. CDR3 length equals 13 residues. The chain's CDR3 is CASSYRESRELFF. CDR3 nucleotides: TGTGCCAGCAGCTACAGGGAGTCGAGGGAGCTGTTTTTT.

Regarding this clonotype: A much larger clone lies one base from this, so it may be a read error. This rearrangement joins TRBV20-1 to TRBJ2-7, with a possible D match to TRBD2 (5 bases). The J call may be mistaken, given a closer DNA end match to TRBJ2-5. Germline values: CDR1 DFQATT, CDR2 SNEGSKA (reference sequence). There are 16 residues in the CDR3. This CDR3 is CSAKDRGGGGPGTQYF. For the CDR3, the DNA is TGCAGTGCTAAAGATCGAGGAGGAGGAGGTCCAGGGACCCAGTACTTC.

Turning to this clonotype: Possible read error: a much larger clone is one base away. The chain has TRBV5-1 and TRBJ2-3, with TRBD1 as a possible D gene (5 bases). Germline V gene lookup returns CDR1 SGHRS and CDR2 YFSETQ. The CDR3 length is 15 residues. This CDR3 reads CAGSLGPTNTDTQYF. CDR3 nucleotide sequence: TGCGCCGGCAGCTTGGGGCCCACGAACACAGATACGCAGTATTTT.

The chain employs TRBV4-3 and TRBJ1-1; a weak D match, TRBD1 (6 bases). CDR1 and CDR2 (germline): LGHNA, YSLEER. The CDR3 runs 14 residues. V was pared by 4 bases and J by 1 base, with 10 bases between. The CDR3 nucleotides are TGCGCCAGCAGCCGGGGACACCAGAACACTGAAGCTTTCTTT. Its translation is CASSRGHQNTEAFF.

This clonotype was counted ten times or more. The chain carries TRBV20-1 and TRBJ2-4; 13 bases fit TRBD2. Germline CDR1 is DFQATT and CDR2 is SNEGSKA (reference sequence). Trimming removed 1 base from V and 1 base from J; junction bases left unmatched: 7. The CDR3 sequence is 18 residues long. The CDR3, as DNA: TGCAGTGCTAGAGGGACGACTAGCGGGGGGCGTGCCAAAAACATTCAGTACTTC. This sequence encodes CSARGTTSGGRAKNIQYF.

The V gene is TRBV20-1, the J gene TRBJ1-2; no definite D call. The CDR3 has 11 amino acids. Germline CDR1 is DFQATT and CDR2 is SNEGSKA (reference sequence). The CDR3 region is CGPDTSPGYTF. CDR3 DNA sequence: TGCGGTCCTGACACCTCACCTGGCTACACCTTC.

This clonotype was picked up many times. The chain couples TRBV20-1 to TRBJ2-1; TRBD1 or TRBD2 may be the D gene (5 bases each). Trimming pared 4 bases from V and 6 bases from J, leaving 16 bases between. Germline CDR1 is DFQATT and CDR2 is SNEGSKA (reference sequence). The CDR3 is made up of 14 amino acids. The CDR3 here is CSATRDGDGNEQFF. The CDR3 nucleotides read TGCAGTGCTACCCGGGACGGTGATGGCAATGAGCAGTTCTTC.

This clonotype was counted a few times. The chain recombines TRBV7-8 with TRBJ2-3, with a weak D call TRBD1 (5 bases). Germline V gene lookup returns CDR1 SGHVS and CDR2 FQNEAQ. This CDR3 region has 14 residues. Trimming stripped 1 base from V and 4 bases from J, with 9 bases between. The CDR3: CASSLGGRPDTQYF. The CDR3 bases are TGTGCCAGCAGCTTAGGGGGCCGTCCAGATACGCAGTATTTT.

This clonotype was counted ten times or more. This chain links TRBV7-2 with TRBJ1-2; D remains ambiguous. V dropped 2 bases and J dropped 0 bases, with 16 bases sitting between them. Germline V gene lookup returns CDR1 SGHTA and CDR2 FQGNSA. CDR3 length: 17 amino acids. The CDR3 bases are TGTGCCAGCAGCTTAACTTTAACGATCAGCTCTAACTATGGCTACACCTTC. Residues: CASSLTLTISSNYGYTF.